The 12 T cell receptor beta chains reported below all come from one sample, sequenced in a study of beta chain features in type 1 diabetes. The investigators reverse transcribed all of the isolated RNA, so they sequenced expressed TCRB transcripts. Profiled with immunoSEQ multiplex PCR; TCRdb holds only in-frame clones, not every one. This table holds hundreds of thousands of clones, around 15% found once. Sequencing input: naive CD4+ T cells from blood. These receptors were taken from a man aged 18-30 years in good health.

This clone has just a few counts. The rearrangement joins TRBV4-3 to TRBJ2-6; 10 nucleotides align to TRBD1. CDR3 length: 17 amino acids. Germline V lookup: CDR1 LGHNA, CDR2 YSLEER. J gave up 2 bases and V 5 bases, and 6 bases lay outside the gene matches. The CDR3, as DNA: TGCGCCAGCAGCACCGGGACAGGGGCTCCTGGGGCCAACGTCCTGACTTTC. This codes for CASSTGTGAPGANVLTF.

This clone was seen more than once but under ten times. V usage is TRBV13 and J usage is TRBJ1-2; D may be TRBD1 (6 bases). Germline CDR1 reads PRHDT; CDR2 reads FYEKMQ (reference sequence). There are 14 residues in the CDR3. V lost 5 bases, J lost 3 bases, and 13 bases lay in between. In DNA form, the CDR3 reads TGTGCCAGCAGCAGATGGACAGAATACTATGGCTACACCTTC. Protein sequence: CASSRWTEYYGYTF.

CDR3 amino acids: CASSESGQGGFYGYTF. CDR3 in DNA: TGTGCCAGCAGTGAAAGTGGACAGGGAGGTTTCTATGGCTACACCTTC. V is TRBV6-1 and J is TRBJ1-2; 8 nucleotides match TRBD1. This CDR3 comprises 16 residues. Per germline, CDR1 MNHNS and CDR2 SASEGT. The V gene end was trimmed by 2 bases and the J gene end by 4 bases; junction bases not matched to a gene: 9.

The chain uses TRBV18 and TRBJ1-1, with D unresolved. Trimming stripped 3 bases from V and 1 base from J, with 9 bases between. The CDR3 sequence is 14 residues long. Germline-derived CDR1 and CDR2 are KGHSH and LQKENI. CDR3 in DNA: TGTGCCAGCTCACCGAGGGTGCGGAACACTGAAGCTTTCTTT. As protein: CASSPRVRNTEAFF. Complete variable domain (other parts from reference TRBV18 and TRBJ1-1): NAGVMQNPRHLVRRRGQEARLRCSPMKGHSHVYWYRQLPEEGLKFMVYLQKENIIDESGMPKERFSAEFPKEGPSILRIQQVVRGDSAAYFCASSPRVRNTEAFFGQGTRLTVV.

This clone has just a few counts. The chain uses TRBV5-1 and TRBJ1-2; D is perhaps TRBD1 (6 bases). The CDR3 loop spans 14 amino acids. Trimming left V 4 bases short and J 4 bases short, with 14 bases between. Germline CDR1 and CDR2: SGHRS and YFSETQ. The CDR3 DNA reads as TGCGCCAGCAGCCTCGGACAGACTTTCTATGGCTACACCTTC. As protein: CASSLGQTFYGYTF.

This clone was seen a handful of times. The chain joins TRBV29-1 to TRBJ1-2; D call uncertain. CDR3 length equals 12 residues. CDR1 is SQVTM, CDR2 ANQGSEA, per germline. CDR3 protein: CSVSAGPGGYTF. The CDR3 nucleotides are TGCAGTGTCAGCGCCGGCCCCGGAGGCTACACCTTC.

V is TRBV2 and J is TRBJ1-5; a possible D gene is TRBD1 (5 bases). Trimming left V 10 bases short and J 4 bases short, with 11 bases between. This CDR3 has 12 amino acids. Germline CDR1 is SNHLY and CDR2 is FYNNEI. CDR3 in DNA: TGTGCCACTAGTTCAGGGAATCAGCCCCAGCATTTT. Protein product: CATSSGNQPQHF.

This clone occurred a few times. The chain employs TRBV2 and TRBJ1-1, with a possible D match to TRBD1 (5 bases). The CDR3 totals 13 residues. V was cut by 4 bases and J by 6 bases, with 12 bases left in between. CDR1 and CDR2 (germline): SNHLY, FYNNEI. CDR3 nucleotides: TGTGCCAGCAGTGGATTAAGACAGCCTGAAGCTTTCTTT. Protein sequence: CASSGLRQPEAFF.

In this sample, this clone turned up a few times. The chain joins TRBV19 to TRBJ2-1; TRBD1 matches 7 bases. The CDR3 extends over 15 amino acids. Looked up from germline, CDR1 is LNHDA and CDR2 is SQIVND (reference sequence). With V trimmed by 6 bases and J by 4 bases, 9 bases remained unmatched. For the CDR3, the DNA is TGTGCCAGTAGAAAAGGGGGCCCTTTGTACAATGAGCAGTTCTTC. This gives the protein CASRKGGPLYNEQFF.

The J gene is TRBJ1-1, the V gene TRBV4-2, with a possible D match to TRBD1 (6 bases). In germline, CDR1 is LGHNA, CDR2 YNFKEQ. Trimming stripped 1 base from V and 11 bases from J, with 20 bases between. The CDR3 sequence is 15 residues long. The CDR3 region is CASSQVSGRGIRAFF. In nucleotides, the CDR3 is TGTGCCAGCAGCCAAGTTTCAGGCAGGGGAATTCGCGCTTTCTTT.

The rearrangement joins TRBV7-2 to TRBJ2-3; D not certain. The germline V gene encodes CDR1 SGHTA and CDR2 FQGNSA. Trimming stripped 0 bases from V and 2 bases from J, with 15 bases between. The CDR3 covers 17 residues. CDR3 protein: CASSLAAGLGNTDTQYF. In DNA form, the CDR3 reads TGTGCCAGCAGCTTAGCGGCCGGATTGGGGAACACAGATACGCAGTATTTT. The full variable domain, with the rest looked up from reference TRBV7-2 and TRBJ2-3, is GAGVSQSPSNKVTEKGKDVELRCDPISGHTALYWYRQSLGQGLEFLIYFQGNSAPDKSGLPSDRFSAERTGGSVSTLTIQRTQQEDSAVYLCASSLAAGLGNTDTQYFGPGTRLTVL.

This clone was observed a handful of times. The chain has TRBV18 and TRBJ2-5; D possibly matches TRBD1 or TRBD2 (5 bases each). CDR1 is KGHSH and CDR2 is LQKENI in the germline V gene. This CDR3 has 14 residues. V shed 4 bases and J shed 2 bases, with 11 bases lying between them. The DNA of the CDR3 is TGTGCCAGCTCACTACCGGGACGGCAAGAGACCCAGTACTTC. Translated, it gives CASSLPGRQETQYF.